The clone carrying this T cell receptor (beta chain) was counted at least ten times. The data originate from a study of early T cells in non-severe SARS-CoV-2 infection. This CDR3 region has 12 residues. Looked up from germline, CDR1 is DFQATT and CDR2 is SNEGSKA (reference sequence). V lost 6 bases to trimming and J lost 3 bases, with 11 bases between them. Each cDNA molecule carried a unique molecular identifier. TCRdb processed the 5' RACE reads anew with MiXCR; each CDR3 protein has one entry. The sample consists of tens of thousands of distinct CDR3 sequences, 5.3% of them appearing once. The source of this sequence is an adult who was a healthcare worker with PCR-confirmed SARS-CoV-2 infection or an uninfected control (not recorded which). The specimen sequenced was whole blood. The gene calls are TRBV20-1 and TRBJ2-5; D may correspond to TRBD1 or TRBD2 (5 bases each). The DNA for the CDR3 is TGCAGTGCCCGGTGGGGGAAAGAGACCCAGTACTTC. Translated, it gives CSARWGKETQYF.